This T cell receptor beta chain was sequenced for a study of OX40 agonist ivuxolimab in advanced cancers. Background on the whole study: Ivuxolimab was an agonistic, fully human IgG2 monoclonal antibody directed against OX40 (CD134), a costimulatory receptor. Patients were allowed to have had prior anti-PD-1, anti-PD-L1 or anti-CTLA-4 therapy, and more than 35% of the dose-escalation patients had been treated with checkpoint inhibitors. Partial responses occurred in three dose-escalation patients: two with cutaneous melanoma and one with hepatocellular carcinoma. Intravenous ivuxolimab was administered to patients every 2 weeks at six dose levels: 0.01, 0.1, 0.3, 1.5, 3 and 10 mg/kg. Among the approximately 50 dose-escalation patients, about 19 had hepatocellular carcinoma, 15 melanoma, 9 renal cell carcinoma and 9 head and neck cancer. The paper describes the monotherapy dose-escalation part (N of about 57 patients) of the phase I trial of ivuxolimab. A male proportion of 75% to 85% and a mean age of 60 years, ranging from roughly 23 to 79, were recorded for the dose-escalation cohort. Peripheral TCRbeta sequencing aimed to test whether ivuxolimab altered TCR sequence diversity and caused clonal T-cell expansion. The research as a whole found: In the 0.1-3.0 mg/kg groups, partial responders had among the lowest normalized peripheral clonal expansion, particularly in CD8+ T cells. Which antigens the clonally expanded peripheral T cells were specific for was not determined. On average, CD8+ T cells showed more expanded clones than CD4+ T cells after ivuxolimab. At doses of 0.1 to 3.0 mg/kg, clonal expansion of both CD4+ and CD8+ T cells in blood was seen between baseline and week 6. Low levels of normalized T-cell clonal expansion were also seen in some patients who did not respond.

V and J are truncated by 9 bases and 3 bases respectively, leaving an intervening sequence of 14 bases. There are 13 amino acids in the CDR3, from cysteine to phenylalanine inclusive. The DNA shown is the 39-base CDR3, in frame from base 1. Per the germline V gene (reference sequence), LNHDA is the CDR1 and SQIVND is the CDR2. This clone occurred once. The antigen it binds to is not known. Per-base qualities were not stored, and no clone one base away is much larger. Genomic DNA was extracted from sorted cells for sequencing of the TCRbeta CDR3 region. TCRbeta CDR3 regions were sequenced using the immunoSEQ Assay. TCRdb retrieved this table from immuneACCESS and kept in-frame rearrangements only. Not all clones are present; in checked studies, unresolved V genes account for under half, and no reason is known for the remainder. Across this sample there are roughly 120,000 clones, with around 90% seen only once. 0.7% to 0.9% of the sample goes to the ten largest clones.

The trial excluded patients who had a history of autoimmune disease or who were on systemic immunosuppression. Peripheral blood for TCR sequencing was drawn from every dose cohort at baseline, at cycle 4 day 1 and at cycle 7 day 1. The samples were taken from a phase I, first-in-human, multicenter, open-label dose-escalation trial of ivuxolimab. Adults with locally advanced or metastatic head and neck squamous cell, hepatocellular, melanoma or renal cell carcinoma were enrolled in the trial. Before TCR sequencing, CD4+ T cells and CD8+ T cells were sorted from peripheral blood as separate populations.

The sequence derives from an adult with an advanced solid tumor such as melanoma, head and neck, liver or kidney cancer. This sample comprised CD4+ or CD8+ T cells sorted from blood, obtained in a trial of the OX40 agonist ivuxolimab. In this chain, TRBV19 is recombined with TRBJ1-1, with no confident D gene call. Here the CDR3 is given as CASTPRVDTEAFF. The nucleotide sequence reads TGTGCCAGCACGCCAAGGGTTGACACTGAAGCTTTCTTT.